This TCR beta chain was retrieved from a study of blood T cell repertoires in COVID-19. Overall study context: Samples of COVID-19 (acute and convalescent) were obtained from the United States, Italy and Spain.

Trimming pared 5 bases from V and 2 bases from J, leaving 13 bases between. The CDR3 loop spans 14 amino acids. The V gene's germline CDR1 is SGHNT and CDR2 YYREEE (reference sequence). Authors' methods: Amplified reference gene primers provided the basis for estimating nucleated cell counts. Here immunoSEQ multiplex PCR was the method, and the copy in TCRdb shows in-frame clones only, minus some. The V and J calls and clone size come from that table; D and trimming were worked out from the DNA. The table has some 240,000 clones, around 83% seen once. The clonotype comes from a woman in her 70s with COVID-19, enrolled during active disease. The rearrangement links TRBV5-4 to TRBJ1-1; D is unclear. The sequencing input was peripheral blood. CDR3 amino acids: CASRDDMVNTEAFF. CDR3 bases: TGTGCCAGCAGGGATGACATGGTAAACACTGAAGCTTTCTTT.